The sequence of this TCR beta chain was determined in a study of CD8+ T cells in alopecia areata. Turning to the study itself: Female approximately 6-10-week-old C3H/HeJ recipients received skin from approximately 6-13-month-old C3H/HeJ graft donors with spontaneous alopecia.

This CDR3 comprises 13 residues. Trimming took off 2 bases at V and 0 bases at J, with 5 bases between the two ends. Germline CDR1 reads FNHDT; CDR2 reads SITEND (reference sequence). In this sample, this clone turned up a few times. What it recognizes is unknown. Each gene name is a mouse one. The CDR3 is cut off 4 residues early in the read; its end comes from the germline J gene. Isolated RNA was reverse transcribed into cDNA used as the sequencing template. TCRdb keeps only in-frame clones here, not all; method: immunoSEQ multiplex PCR. The data show around 290,000 clones, with none appearing a single time. Regarding the study as a whole: Scalp samples also contribute reads from the resident alphabeta T cells found in normal skin. More clonal than normal scalp was lesional scalp, particularly alopecia totalis/universalis.

Markers used for sorting pooled cutaneous lymph node cells were CD4, CD8alpha, NKG2D, NKG2ACE and others. The sequenced sample consisted of CD4+ T cells sorted from a lymph node. The chain carries TRBV19 and TRBJ1-1, with D unclear. This sequence originates from a C3H/HeJ mouse with alopecia areata. The strain bears MHC haplotype H2-k. CDR3 residues: CASSMRSNTEVFF. Incomplete CDR3 DNA: TGTGCCAGCAGTATGAGGTCAAACACA.